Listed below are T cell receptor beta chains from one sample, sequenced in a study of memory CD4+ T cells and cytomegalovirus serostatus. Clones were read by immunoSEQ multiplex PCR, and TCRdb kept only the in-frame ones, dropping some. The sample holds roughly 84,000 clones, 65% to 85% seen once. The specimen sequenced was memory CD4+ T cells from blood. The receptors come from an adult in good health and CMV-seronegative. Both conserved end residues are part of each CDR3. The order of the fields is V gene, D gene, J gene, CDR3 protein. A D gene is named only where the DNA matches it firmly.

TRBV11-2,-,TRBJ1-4,CASSLIGGDEKLFF
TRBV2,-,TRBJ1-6,CASSEVANSPLHF
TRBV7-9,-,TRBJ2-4,CASSLVGGSKNIQYF
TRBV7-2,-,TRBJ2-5,CASSFQGGETQYF
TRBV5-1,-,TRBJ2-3,CASSLVAVRDTQYF
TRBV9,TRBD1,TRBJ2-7,CASSPLGTGAYEQYF
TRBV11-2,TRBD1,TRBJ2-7,CASRGQGKLANF
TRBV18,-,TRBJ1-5,CASSPTGRPEQPQHF
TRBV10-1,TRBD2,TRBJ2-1,CASSTTSGGPQTYNEQFF
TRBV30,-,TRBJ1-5,CAWSVQGNQPQHF
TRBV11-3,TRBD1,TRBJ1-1,CASSKTGVNEAFF
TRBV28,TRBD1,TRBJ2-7,CASRATGAYEQYF
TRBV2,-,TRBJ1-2,CASRGPGYTF
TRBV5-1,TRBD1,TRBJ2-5,CASIGGTGGYQETQYF
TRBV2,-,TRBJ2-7,CASRRVDSIYEQYF
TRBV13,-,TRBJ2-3,CASSLRPRGTDTQYF
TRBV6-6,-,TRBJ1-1,CASSSRLNRAEAFF
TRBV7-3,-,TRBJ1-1,CASSFAGGNTEAFF
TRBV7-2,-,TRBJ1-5,CASSLGGAHNQPQHF
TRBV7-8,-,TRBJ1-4,CASSLGRRFGEKLFF
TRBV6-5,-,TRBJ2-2,CASSPPNGAGELFF
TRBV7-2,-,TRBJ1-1,CASSLAGFMNTEAFF
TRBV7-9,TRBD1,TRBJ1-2,CASSLKNRGRSTGYTF
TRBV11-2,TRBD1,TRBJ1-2,CASSSGQGAPHGYTF
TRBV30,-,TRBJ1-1,CAWNIGGNTEAFF